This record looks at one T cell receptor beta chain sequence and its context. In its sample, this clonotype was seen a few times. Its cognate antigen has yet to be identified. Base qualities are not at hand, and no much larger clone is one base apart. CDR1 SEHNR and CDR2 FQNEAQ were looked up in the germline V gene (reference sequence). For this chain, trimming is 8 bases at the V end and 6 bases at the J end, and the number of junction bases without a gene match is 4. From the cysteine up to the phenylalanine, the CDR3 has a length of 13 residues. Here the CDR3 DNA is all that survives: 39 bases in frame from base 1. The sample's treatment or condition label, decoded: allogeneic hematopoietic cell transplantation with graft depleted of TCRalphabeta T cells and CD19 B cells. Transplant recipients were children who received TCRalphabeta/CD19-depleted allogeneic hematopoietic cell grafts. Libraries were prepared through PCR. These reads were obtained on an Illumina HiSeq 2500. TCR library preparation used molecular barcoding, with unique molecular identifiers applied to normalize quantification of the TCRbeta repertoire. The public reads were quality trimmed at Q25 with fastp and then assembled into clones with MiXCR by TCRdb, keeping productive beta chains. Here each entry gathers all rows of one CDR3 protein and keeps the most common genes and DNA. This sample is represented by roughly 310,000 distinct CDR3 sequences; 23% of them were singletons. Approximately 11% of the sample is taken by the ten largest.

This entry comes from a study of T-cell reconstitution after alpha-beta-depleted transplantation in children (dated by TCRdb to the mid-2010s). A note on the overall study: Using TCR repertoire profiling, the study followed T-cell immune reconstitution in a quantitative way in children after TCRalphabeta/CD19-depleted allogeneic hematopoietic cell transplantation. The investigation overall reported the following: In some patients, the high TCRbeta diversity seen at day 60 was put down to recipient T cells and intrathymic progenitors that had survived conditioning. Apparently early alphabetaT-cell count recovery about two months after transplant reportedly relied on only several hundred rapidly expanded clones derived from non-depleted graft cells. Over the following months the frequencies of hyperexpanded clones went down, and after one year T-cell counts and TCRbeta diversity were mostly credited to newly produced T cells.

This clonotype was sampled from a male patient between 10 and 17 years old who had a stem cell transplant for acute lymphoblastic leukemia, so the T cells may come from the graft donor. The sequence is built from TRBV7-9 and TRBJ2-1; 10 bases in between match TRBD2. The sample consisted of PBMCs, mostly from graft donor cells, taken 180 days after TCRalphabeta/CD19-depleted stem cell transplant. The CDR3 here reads CASLGTSVNEQFF. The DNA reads TGTGCCAGCTTGGGGACTAGCGTCAATGAGCAGTTCTTC.